The sequence of this TCR beta chain was determined in a study of shared clonotypes between healthy human individuals. It was across several immunoSEQ plates that each subset's genomic DNA was evenly split. Profiled with immunoSEQ multiplex PCR; TCRdb holds only in-frame clones, not every one. There are more than 2 million clones in the sample; 95% occur only once, and around 0.13% lies in the top ten. The germline V gene has CDR1 SGHRS and CDR2 YFSETQ. The CDR3 covers 17 residues. Deletions cut 5 bases from V and 0 bases from J, with 17 bases between. Regarding this clone: Its antigen remains unknown.

General observations from the study: Clonotype sharing among donors likely depends on sequencing depth.

Material: naive CD4+ T cells sorted from blood. Subset specified: CD45RA+ positively selected. This receptor was obtained from a man between 18 and 29 years old in good health. The V and J genes are TRBV5-1 and TRBJ2-2; no clear D. Written as DNA, the CDR3 is TGCGCCAGCAGTCCAAACCCGACGGAACCGAACACCGGGGAGCTGTTTTTT. It translates to CASSPNPTEPNTGELFF.